This T cell receptor (beta chain) is from a study of T cell changes during pregnancy in multiple sclerosis. Trimming took 7 bases from V and 3 from J, leaving 13 bases between them. In germline, CDR1 is ENHRY, CDR2 SYGVKD. This CDR3 has 13 amino acids. Clones were sequenced by immunoSEQ multiplex PCR, and TCRdb holds only the in-frame ones, with some missing. Among about 40,000 clones, 92% were seen once, and the ten largest hold 0.75% to 0.85%. The TCR sequence derives from a female donor with multiple sclerosis, enrolled in a pregnancy study. The material sequenced was CD4+ T cells from peripheral blood mononuclear cells, taken in the third trimester of pregnancy. The chain is built from TRBV10-3 and TRBJ2-7; TRBD2 is a possible D gene (5 bases). DNA of the CDR3: TGTGCCATCAAGGGCGGGCCCGGCTACGAGCAGTACTTC. This sequence encodes CAIKGGPGYEQYF.